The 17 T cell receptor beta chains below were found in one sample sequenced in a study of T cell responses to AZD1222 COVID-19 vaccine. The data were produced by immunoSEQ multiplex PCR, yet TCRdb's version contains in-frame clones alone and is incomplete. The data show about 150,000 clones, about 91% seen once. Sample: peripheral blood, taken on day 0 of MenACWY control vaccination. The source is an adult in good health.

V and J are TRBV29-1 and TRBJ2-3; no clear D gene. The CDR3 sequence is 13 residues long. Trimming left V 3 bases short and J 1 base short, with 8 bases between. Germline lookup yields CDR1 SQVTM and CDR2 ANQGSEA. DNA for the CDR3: TGCAGCGTTGAGCCCCAGGGCACAGATACGCAGTATTTT. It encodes CSVEPQGTDTQYF.

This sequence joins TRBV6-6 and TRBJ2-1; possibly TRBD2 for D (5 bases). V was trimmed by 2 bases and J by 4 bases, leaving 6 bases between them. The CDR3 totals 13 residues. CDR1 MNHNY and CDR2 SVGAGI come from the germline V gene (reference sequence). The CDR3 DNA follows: TGTGCCAGCAGTTACACGGGGTACAATGAGCAGTTCTTC. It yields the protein CASSYTGYNEQFF.

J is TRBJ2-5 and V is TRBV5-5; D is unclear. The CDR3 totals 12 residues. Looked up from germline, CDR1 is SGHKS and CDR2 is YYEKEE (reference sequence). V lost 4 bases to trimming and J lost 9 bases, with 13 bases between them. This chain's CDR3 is CASSVDPPAQYF. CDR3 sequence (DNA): TGTGCCAGCAGCGTTGACCCCCCGGCCCAGTACTTC. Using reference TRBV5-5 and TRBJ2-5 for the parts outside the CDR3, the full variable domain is DAGVTQSPTHLIKTRGQQVTLRCSPISGHKSVSWYQQVLGQGPQFIFQYYEKEERGRGNFPDRFSARQFPNYSSELNVNALLLGDSALYLCASSVDPPAQYFGPGTRLLVL.

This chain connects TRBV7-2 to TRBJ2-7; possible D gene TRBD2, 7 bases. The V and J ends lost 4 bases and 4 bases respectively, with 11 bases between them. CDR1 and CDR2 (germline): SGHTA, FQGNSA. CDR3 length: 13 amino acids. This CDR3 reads CASSSGGGYEQYF. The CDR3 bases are TGTGCCAGCAGCTCGGGGGGCGGGTACGAGCAGTACTTC.

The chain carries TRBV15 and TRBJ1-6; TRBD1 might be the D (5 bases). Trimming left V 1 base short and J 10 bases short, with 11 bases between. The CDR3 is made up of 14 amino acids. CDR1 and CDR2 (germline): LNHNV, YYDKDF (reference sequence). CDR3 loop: CATSRGGDGSPLHF. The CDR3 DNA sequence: TGTGCCACCAGCAGAGGGGGGGACGGGTCACCCCTCCACTTT.

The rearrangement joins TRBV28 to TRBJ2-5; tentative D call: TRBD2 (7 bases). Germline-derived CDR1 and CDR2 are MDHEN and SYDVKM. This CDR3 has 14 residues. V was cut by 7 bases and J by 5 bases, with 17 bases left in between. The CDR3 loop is CASIGGGPGETQYF. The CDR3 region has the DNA TGTGCCAGCATAGGGGGAGGGCCGGGTGAGACCCAGTACTTC. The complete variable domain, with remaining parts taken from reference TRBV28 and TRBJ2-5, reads DVKVTQSSRYLVKRTGEKVFLECVQDMDHENMFWYRQDPGLGLRLIYFSYDVKMKEKGDIPEGYSVSREKKERFSLILESASTNQTSMYLCASIGGGPGETQYFGPGTRLLVL.

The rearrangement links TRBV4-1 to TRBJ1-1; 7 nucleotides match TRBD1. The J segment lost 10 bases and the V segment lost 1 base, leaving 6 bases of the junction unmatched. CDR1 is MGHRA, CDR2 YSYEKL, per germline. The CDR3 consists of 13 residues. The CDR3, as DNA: TGCGCCAGCAGCCAAGTCAGGGGGTACGTAGCTTTCTTT. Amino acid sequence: CASSQVRGYVAFF.

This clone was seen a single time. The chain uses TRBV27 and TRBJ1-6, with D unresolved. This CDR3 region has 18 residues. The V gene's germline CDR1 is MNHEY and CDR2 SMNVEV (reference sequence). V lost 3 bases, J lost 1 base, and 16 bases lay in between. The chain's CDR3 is CASSFTGISNSYNSPLHF. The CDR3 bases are TGTGCCAGCAGTTTTACGGGGATCTCTAATTCCTATAATTCACCCCTCCACTTT.

CDR3 residues: CASRNPFVGRLEKLFF. The CDR3 region has the DNA TGTGCCAGCAGGAATCCTTTCGTGGGGCGGCTAGAAAAACTGTTTTTT. The rearrangement joins TRBV6-6 to TRBJ1-4; D is perhaps TRBD1 (5 bases). Trimming took 6 bases from V and 8 from J, leaving 22 bases between them. This CDR3 comprises 16 residues. Germline CDR1 reads MNHNY; CDR2 reads SVGAGI (reference sequence).

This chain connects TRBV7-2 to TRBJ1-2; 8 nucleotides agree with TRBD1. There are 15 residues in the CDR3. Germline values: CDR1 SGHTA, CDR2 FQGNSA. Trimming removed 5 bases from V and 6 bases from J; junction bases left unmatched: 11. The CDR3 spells CASSPQQGARNGYTF. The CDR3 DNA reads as TGTGCCAGCAGCCCTCAGCAGGGGGCGCGAAATGGCTACACCTTC.

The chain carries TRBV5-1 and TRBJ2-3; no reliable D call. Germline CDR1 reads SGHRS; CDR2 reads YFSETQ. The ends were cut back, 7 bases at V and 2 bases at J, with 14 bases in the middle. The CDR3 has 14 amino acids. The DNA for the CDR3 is TGCGCCAGCTTTCCGAACGTAGCCACAGATACGCAGTATTTT. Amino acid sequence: CASFPNVATDTQYF.

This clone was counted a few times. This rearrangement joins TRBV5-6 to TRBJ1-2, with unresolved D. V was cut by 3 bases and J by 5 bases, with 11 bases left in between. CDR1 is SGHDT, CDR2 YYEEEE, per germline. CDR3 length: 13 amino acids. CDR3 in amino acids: CASSSLSSYGYTF. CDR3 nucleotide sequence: TGTGCCAGCAGCTCATTATCCAGTTATGGCTACACCTTC.

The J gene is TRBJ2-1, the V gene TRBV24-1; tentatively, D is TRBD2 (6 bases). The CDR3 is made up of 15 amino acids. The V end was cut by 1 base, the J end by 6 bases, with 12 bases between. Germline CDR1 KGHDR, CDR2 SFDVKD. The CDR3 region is CATSDFGQGGNEQFF. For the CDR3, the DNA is TGTGCCACCAGTGATTTTGGGCAGGGAGGCAATGAGCAGTTCTTC.

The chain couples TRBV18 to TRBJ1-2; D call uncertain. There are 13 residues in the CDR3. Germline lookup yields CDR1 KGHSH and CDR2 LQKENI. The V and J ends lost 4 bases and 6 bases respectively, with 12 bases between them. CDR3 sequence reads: CASSQADSHGYTF. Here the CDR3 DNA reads TGTGCCAGCTCACAGGCAGATAGCCATGGCTACACCTTC.

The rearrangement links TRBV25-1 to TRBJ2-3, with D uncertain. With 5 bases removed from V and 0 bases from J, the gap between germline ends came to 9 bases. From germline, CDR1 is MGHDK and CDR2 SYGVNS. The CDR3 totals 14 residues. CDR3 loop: CASSPRLSTDTQYF. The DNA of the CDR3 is TGTGCCAGCAGTCCGAGGCTAAGCACAGATACGCAGTATTTT.

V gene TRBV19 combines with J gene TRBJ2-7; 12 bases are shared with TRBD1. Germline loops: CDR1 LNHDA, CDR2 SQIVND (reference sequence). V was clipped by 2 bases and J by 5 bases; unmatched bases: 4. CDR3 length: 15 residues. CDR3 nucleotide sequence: TGTGCCAGTAGTATAAAGGGACAGGGGGCCCACGAGCAGTACTTC. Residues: CASSIKGQGAHEQYF.

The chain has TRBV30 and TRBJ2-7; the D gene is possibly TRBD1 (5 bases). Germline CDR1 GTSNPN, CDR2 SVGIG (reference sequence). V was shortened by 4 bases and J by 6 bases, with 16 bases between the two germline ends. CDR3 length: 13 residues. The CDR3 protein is CAWNPETAREQYF. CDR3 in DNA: TGTGCCTGGAATCCGGAGACAGCCCGCGAGCAGTACTTC.